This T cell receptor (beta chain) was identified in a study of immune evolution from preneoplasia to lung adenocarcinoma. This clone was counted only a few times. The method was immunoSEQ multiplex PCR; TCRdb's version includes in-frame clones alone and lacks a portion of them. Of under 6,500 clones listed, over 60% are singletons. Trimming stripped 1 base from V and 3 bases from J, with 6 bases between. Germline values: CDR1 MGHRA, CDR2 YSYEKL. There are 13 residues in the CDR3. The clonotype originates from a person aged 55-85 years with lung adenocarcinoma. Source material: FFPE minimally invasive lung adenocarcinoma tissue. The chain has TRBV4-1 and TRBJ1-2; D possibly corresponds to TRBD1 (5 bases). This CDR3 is CASSQGGDYGYTF. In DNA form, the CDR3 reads TGCGCCAGCAGCCAAGGAGGGGACTATGGCTACACCTTC.